What follows describes a single TCR beta chain. Each CDR3 protein is one row after TCRdb ran MiXCR on the RACE reads. The sample consists of approximately 400,000 distinct CDR3 sequences, more than 4.5% of them appearing once. The data were taken from a study of human T cells and chemical hapten exposure. The germline gives CDR1 DFQATT, CDR2 SNEGSKA (reference sequence). CDR3 length: 15 amino acids. Trimming cost V 5 bases and J 1 base, with 17 bases left between them. Time point of the sample: patch test 1, 2 weeks after DPC sensitization. Treatment indicated: therapeutic diphenylcyclopropenone sensitization with weekly scalp DPC.

The chain joins TRBV20-1 to TRBJ1-1, with unresolved D. The starting material was whole blood, obtained in connection with sensitization to the hapten diphenylcyclopropenone (DPC). This TCR was sampled from a woman aged 50 to 65 with alopecia areata. Some clones in this sample may be carry-over from other donors' samples. The CDR3 sequence: CSAPRKPEPNTEAFF. The CDR3 nucleotides read TGCAGTGCTCCTCGGAAACCTGAACCGAACACTGAAGCTTTCTTT.